This TCR beta chain was identified during a study of blood T cell repertoires in COVID-19. Per the original data handling: Amplification of reference gene primers provided the estimated nucleated cell counts. Profiled with immunoSEQ multiplex PCR; TCRdb holds only in-frame clones, not every one. That table furnishes V, J and clone size, whereas the DNA furnished D and trimming. The sample lists more than 45,000 clones; about 87% were seen once. V dropped 2 bases and J dropped 9; count of bases not matched to a gene: 6. The CDR3 length is 15 residues. Germline V gene data show CDR1 as MNHNS and CDR2 as SASEGT.

The V call is TRBV6-1, the J call TRBJ2-4, with 11 bases fitting TRBD2. Sequenced input: peripheral blood. This TCR derives from a woman in her sixties with COVID-19, enrolled during active disease. CDR3 DNA sequence: TGTGCCAGCAGTGAACTTACTAGCGGGAGTGTCATTCAGTACTTC. Its translation is CASSELTSGSVIQYF.